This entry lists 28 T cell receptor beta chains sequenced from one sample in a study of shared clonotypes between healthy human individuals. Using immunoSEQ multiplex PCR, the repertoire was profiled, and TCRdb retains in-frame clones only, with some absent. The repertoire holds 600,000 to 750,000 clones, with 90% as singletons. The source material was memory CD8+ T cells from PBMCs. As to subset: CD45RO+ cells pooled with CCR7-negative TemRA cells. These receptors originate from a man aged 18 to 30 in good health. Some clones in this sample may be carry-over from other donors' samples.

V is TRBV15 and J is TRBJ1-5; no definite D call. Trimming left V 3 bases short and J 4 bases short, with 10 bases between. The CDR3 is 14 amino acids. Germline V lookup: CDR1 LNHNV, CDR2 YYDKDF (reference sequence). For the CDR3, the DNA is TGTGCCACCAGCAGCGGGAGATTTAATCAGCCCCAGCATTTT. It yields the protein CATSSGRFNQPQHF.

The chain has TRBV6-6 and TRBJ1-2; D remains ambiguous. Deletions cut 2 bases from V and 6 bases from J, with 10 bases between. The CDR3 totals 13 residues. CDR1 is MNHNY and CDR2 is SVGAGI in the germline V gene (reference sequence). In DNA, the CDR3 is TGTGCCAGCAGTTACAGCAGGACGGATGGCTACACCTTC. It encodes CASSYSRTDGYTF.

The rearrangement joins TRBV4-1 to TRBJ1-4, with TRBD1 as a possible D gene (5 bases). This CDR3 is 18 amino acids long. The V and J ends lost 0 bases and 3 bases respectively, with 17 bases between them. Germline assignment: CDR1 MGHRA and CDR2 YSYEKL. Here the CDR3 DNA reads TGCGCCAGCAGCCAAGAAGGCGGGACGGTCATATCTAATGAAAAACTGTTTTTT. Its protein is CASSQEGGTVISNEKLFF.

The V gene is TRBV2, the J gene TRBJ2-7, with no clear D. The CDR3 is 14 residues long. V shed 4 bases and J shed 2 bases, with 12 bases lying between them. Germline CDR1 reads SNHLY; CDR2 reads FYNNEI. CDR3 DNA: TGTGCCAGCAGTGGTAAGACGGTGGCCTACGAGCAGTACTTC. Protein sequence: CASSGKTVAYEQYF.

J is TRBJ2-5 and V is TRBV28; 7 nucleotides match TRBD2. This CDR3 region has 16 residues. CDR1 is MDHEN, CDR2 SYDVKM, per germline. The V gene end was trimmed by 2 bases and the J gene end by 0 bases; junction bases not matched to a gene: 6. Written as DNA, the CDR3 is TGTGCCAGCAGTTTAGATACGCGGGGGAACCAAGAGACCCAGTACTTC. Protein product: CASSLDTRGNQETQYF.

The CDR3 region has the DNA TGTGCCAGCAGTTTGTGGCCGGGAGCGAGCTCCTACAATGAGCAGTTCTTC. Amino acid sequence: CASSLWPGASSYNEQFF. This rearrangement joins TRBV27 to TRBJ2-1; possibly TRBD2 for D (6 bases). Germline CDR1 and CDR2: MNHEY and SMNVEV (reference sequence). Trimming left V 3 bases short and J 0 bases short, with 15 bases between. CDR3 length: 17 amino acids.

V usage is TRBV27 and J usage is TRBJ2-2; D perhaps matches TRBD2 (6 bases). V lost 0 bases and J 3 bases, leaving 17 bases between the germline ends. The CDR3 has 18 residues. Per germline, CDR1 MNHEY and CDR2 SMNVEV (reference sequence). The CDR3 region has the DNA TGTGCCAGCAGTTTATCGGGGTGGGTCGGGAGAGACACCGGGGAGCTGTTTTTT. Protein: CASSLSGWVGRDTGELFF.

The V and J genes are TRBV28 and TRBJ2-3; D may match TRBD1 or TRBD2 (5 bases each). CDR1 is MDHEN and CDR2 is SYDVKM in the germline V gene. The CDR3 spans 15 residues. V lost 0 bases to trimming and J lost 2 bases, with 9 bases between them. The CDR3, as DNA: TGTGCCAGCAGTTTATGGGGGACCCCCACAGATACGCAGTATTTT. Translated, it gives CASSLWGTPTDTQYF.

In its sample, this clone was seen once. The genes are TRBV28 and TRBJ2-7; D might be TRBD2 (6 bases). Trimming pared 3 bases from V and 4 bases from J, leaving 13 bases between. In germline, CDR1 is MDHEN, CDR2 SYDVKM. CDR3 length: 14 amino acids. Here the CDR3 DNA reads TGTGCCAGCAGTTTTCTAAGGGGACTTTACGAGCAGTACTTC. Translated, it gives CASSFLRGLYEQYF.

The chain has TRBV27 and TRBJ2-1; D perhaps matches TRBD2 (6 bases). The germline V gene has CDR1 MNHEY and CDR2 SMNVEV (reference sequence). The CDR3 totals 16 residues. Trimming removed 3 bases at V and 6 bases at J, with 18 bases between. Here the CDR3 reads CASSFIGSPAANEQFF. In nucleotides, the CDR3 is TGTGCCAGCAGTTTTATCGGGAGCCCGGCAGCCAATGAGCAGTTCTTC.

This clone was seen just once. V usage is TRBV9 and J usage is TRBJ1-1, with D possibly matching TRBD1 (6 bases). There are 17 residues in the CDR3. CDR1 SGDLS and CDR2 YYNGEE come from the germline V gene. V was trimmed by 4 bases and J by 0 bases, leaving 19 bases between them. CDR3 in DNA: TGTGCCAGCAGCCCATCAGCCGGACAGCCTCTGAACACTGAAGCTTTCTTT. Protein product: CASSPSAGQPLNTEAFF. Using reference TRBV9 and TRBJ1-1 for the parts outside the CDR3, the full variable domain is DSGVTQTPKHLITATGQRVTLRCSPRSGDLSVYWYQQSLDQGLQFLIQYYNGEERAKGNILERFSAQQFPDLHSELNLSSLELGDSALYFCASSPSAGQPLNTEAFFGQGTRLTVV.

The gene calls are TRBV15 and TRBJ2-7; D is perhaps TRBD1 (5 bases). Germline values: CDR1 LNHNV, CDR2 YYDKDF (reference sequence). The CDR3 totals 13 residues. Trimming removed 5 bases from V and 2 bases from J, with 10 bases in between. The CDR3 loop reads CATSWAGTYEQYF. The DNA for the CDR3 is TGTGCCACCAGCTGGGCAGGGACCTACGAGCAGTACTTC.

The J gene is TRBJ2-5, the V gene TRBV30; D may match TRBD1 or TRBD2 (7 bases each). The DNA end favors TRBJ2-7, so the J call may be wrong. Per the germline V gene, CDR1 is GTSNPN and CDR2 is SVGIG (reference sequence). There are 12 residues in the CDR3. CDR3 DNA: TGTGCCTGGACAGGGGGGGCCTACGAGCAGTACTTC. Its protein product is CAWTGGAYEQYF.

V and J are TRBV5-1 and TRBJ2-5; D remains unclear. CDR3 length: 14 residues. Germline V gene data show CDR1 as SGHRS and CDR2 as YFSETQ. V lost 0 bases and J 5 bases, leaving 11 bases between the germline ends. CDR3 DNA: TGCGCCAGCAGCTTGGAACAATTAAGGGAGACCCAGTACTTC. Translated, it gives CASSLEQLRETQYF.

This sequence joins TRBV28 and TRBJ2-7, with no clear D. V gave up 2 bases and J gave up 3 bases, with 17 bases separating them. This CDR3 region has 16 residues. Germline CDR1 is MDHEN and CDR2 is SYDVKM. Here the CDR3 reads CASSLHLHEPYYEQYF. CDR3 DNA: TGTGCCAGCAGTTTACACCTTCATGAACCTTACTACGAGCAGTACTTC.

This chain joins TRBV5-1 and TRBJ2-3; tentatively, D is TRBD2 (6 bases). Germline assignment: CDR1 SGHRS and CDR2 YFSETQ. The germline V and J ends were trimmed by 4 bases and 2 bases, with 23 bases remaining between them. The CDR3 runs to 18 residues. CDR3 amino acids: CASSQVRLVSRPTDTQYF. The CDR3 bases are TGCGCCAGCAGCCAAGTCAGACTAGTTAGTAGACCCACAGATACGCAGTATTTT. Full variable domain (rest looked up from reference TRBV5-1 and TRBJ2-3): KAGVTQTPRYLIKTRGQQVTLSCSPISGHRSVSWYQQTPGQGLQFLFEYFSETQRNKGNFPGRFSGRQFSNSRSEMNVSTLELGDSALYLCASSQVRLVSRPTDTQYFGPGTRLTVL.

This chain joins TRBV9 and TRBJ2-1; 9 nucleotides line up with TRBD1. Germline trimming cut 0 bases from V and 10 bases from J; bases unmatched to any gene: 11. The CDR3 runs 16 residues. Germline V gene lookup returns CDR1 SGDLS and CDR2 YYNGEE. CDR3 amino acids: CASSVAGTGKSVEQFF. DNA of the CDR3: TGTGCCAGCAGCGTAGCCGGGACAGGGAAAAGCGTCGAGCAGTTCTTC.

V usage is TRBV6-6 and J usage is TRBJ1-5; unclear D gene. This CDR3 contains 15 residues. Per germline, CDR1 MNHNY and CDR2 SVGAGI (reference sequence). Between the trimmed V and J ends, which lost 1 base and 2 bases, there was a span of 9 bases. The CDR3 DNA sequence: TGTGCCAGCAGTTACTTCGAAGAGGGCAATCAGCCCCAGCATTTT. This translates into CASSYFEEGNQPQHF.

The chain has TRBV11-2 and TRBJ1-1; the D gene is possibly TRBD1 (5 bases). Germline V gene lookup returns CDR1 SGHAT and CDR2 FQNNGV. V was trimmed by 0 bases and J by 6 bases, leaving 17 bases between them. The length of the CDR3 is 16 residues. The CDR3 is CASSLDRRGANPEAFF. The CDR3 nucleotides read TGTGCCAGCAGCTTAGATCGTAGGGGAGCCAACCCTGAAGCTTTCTTT. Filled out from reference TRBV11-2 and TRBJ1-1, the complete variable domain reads EAGVAQSPRYKIIEKRQSVAFWCNPISGHATLYWYQQILGQGPKLLIQFQNNGVVDDSQLPKDRFSAERLKGVDSTLKIQPAKLEDSAVYLCASSLDRRGANPEAFFGQGTRLTVV.

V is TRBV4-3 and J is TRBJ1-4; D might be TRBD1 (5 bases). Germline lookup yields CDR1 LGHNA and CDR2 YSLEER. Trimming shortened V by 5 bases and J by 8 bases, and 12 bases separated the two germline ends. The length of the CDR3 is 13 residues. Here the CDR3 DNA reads TGCGCCAGCAGCTACGACAGTGGAGAAAAACTGTTTTTT. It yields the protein CASSYDSGEKLFF.

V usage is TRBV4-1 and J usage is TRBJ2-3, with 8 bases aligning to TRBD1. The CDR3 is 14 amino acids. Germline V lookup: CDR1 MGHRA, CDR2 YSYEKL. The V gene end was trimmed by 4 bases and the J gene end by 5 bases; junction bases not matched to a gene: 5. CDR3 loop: CASSPYRGRDTQYF. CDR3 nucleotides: TGCGCCAGCAGCCCTTACAGGGGGAGAGATACGCAGTATTTT.

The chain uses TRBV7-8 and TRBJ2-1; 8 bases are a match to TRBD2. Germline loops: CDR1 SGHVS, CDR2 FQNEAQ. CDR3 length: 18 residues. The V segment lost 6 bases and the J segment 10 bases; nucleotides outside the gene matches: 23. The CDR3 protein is CASRITEGWREAGGEQFF. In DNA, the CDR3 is TGTGCCAGCAGAATAACGGAGGGCTGGCGGGAGGCGGGCGGGGAGCAGTTCTTC.

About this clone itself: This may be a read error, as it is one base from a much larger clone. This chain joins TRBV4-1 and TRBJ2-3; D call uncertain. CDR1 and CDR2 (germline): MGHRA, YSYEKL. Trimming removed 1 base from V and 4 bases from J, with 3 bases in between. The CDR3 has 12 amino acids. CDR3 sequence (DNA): TGCGCCAGCAGCCAAGCATCAGATACGCAGTATTTT. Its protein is CASSQASDTQYF.

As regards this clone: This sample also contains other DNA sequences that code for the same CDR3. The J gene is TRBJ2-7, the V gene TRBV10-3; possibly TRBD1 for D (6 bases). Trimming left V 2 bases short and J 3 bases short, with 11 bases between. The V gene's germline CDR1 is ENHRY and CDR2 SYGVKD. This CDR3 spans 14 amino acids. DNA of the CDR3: TGTGCCATCAGTGAGGTTGGGGGCAGCTACGAGCAGTACTTC. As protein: CAISEVGGSYEQYF.

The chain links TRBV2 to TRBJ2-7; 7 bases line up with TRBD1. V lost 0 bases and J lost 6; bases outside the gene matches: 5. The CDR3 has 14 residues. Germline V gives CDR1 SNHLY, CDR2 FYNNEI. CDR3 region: CASSEARDRVEQYF. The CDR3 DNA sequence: TGTGCCAGCAGTGAAGCGCGAGACAGGGTCGAGCAGTACTTC. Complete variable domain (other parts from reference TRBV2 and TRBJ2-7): EPEVTQTPSHQVTQMGQEVILRCVPISNHLYFYWYRQILGQKVEFLVSFYNNEISEKSEIFDDQFSVERPDGSNFTLKIRSTKLEDSAMYFCASSEARDRVEQYFGPGTRLTVT.

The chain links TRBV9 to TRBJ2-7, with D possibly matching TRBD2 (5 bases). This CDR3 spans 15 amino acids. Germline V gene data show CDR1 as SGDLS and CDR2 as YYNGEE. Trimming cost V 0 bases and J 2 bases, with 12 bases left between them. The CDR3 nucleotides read TGTGCCAGCAGCGTAGATCCTAGCCGCGCCTACGAGCAGTACTTC. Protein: CASSVDPSRAYEQYF.

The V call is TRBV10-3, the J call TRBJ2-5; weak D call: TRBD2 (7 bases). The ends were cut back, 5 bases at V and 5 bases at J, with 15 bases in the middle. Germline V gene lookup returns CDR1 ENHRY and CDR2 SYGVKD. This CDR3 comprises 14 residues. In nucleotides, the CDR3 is TGTGCCATCAGTCGACCGGAGGGGGGGGAGACCCAGTACTTC. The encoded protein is CAISRPEGGETQYF.

The CDR3 here is CASSDSGTFEADTQYF. The DNA for the CDR3 is TGTGCCAGCAGTGACTCCGGGACCTTCGAGGCCGATACGCAGTATTTT. The V call is TRBV6-4, the J call TRBJ2-3, with D perhaps matching TRBD1 or TRBD2 (5 bases each). Germline CDR1 reads MRHNA; CDR2 reads SNTAGT. Trimming removed 0 bases at V and 6 bases at J, with 16 bases between. CDR3 size: 16 residues.